These 27 T cell receptor beta chains originate from one sample sequenced in a study of T cell therapy after organ transplantation. The antigens these receptors bind are not known. Repertoires were generated with immunoSEQ multiplex PCR, while TCRdb's copy carries only in-frame clones and drops some. The table lists a few thousand clones, around 68% of them singletons. Indicated time point: 4-8 weeks after completion of therapy. This specimen was CD8+ T cells from blood, taken after autologous CMV-specific T cell therapy. The receptors derive from a human patient who had received a solid organ transplant and had CMV disease. A share of the T cells may be of graft donor origin.

This clone was seen a single time. The rearrangement uses TRBV15 and TRBJ2-1, with 7 bases lining up with TRBD2. Germline CDR1 is LNHNV and CDR2 is YYDKDF (reference sequence). The trim removed 0 bases at V and 0 bases at J, leaving 5 bases unmatched. This CDR3 region has 17 residues. The DNA of the CDR3 is TGTGCCACCAGCAGAGATTTTCGCGGGAGCTCCTACAATGAGCAGTTCTTC. Translation gives CATSRDFRGSSYNEQFF.

The rearrangement joins TRBV9 to TRBJ2-7; 9 nucleotides match TRBD2. V was pared by 3 bases and J by 5 bases, with 6 bases of the junction left unmatched. The CDR3 runs to 14 residues. Germline lookup yields CDR1 SGDLS and CDR2 YYNGEE. The CDR3 protein is CASSGLAGEDEQYF. In DNA, the CDR3 is TGTGCCAGCAGCGGATTAGCGGGGGAGGACGAGCAGTACTTC. Full variable domain (rest looked up from reference TRBV9 and TRBJ2-7): DSGVTQTPKHLITATGQRVTLRCSPRSGDLSVYWYQQSLDQGLQFLIQYYNGEERAKGNILERFSAQQFPDLHSELNLSSLELGDSALYFCASSGLAGEDEQYFGPGTRLTVT.

This clone is judged medium-sized. The chain has TRBV28 and TRBJ2-1, with a tentative D call TRBD2 (6 bases). Germline V gene sequence: CDR1 MDHEN, CDR2 SYDVKM. The CDR3 has 15 residues. Trimming removed 2 bases at V and 4 bases at J, with 12 bases between. The CDR3 protein is CASSLAGLMYNEQFF. As DNA, the CDR3 is TGTGCCAGCAGTTTAGCGGGACTCATGTACAATGAGCAGTTCTTC. The full variable domain, with the rest looked up from reference TRBV28 and TRBJ2-1, is DVKVTQSSRYLVKRTGEKVFLECVQDMDHENMFWYRQDPGLGLRLIYFSYDVKMKEKGDIPEGYSVSREKKERFSLILESASTNQTSMYLCASSLAGLMYNEQFFGPGTRLTVL.

V is TRBV5-4 and J is TRBJ2-1, with 13 bases that match TRBD2. The V segment lost 3 bases and the J segment 3 bases; nucleotides outside the gene matches: 6. Germline CDR1 reads SGHNT; CDR2 reads YYREEE (reference sequence). CDR3 length equals 17 residues. CDR3 DNA: TGTGCCAGCAGCTCCTGGGGGACTAGCGGGAACTACAATGAGCAGTTCTTC. Translation: CASSSWGTSGNYNEQFF.

This clone came up a few times. The chain is built from TRBV6-1 and TRBJ2-7, with D perhaps TRBD1 (6 bases). This CDR3 is built from 14 residues. Trimming cost V 8 bases and J 2 bases, with 16 bases left between them. The V gene's germline CDR1 is MNHNS and CDR2 SASEGT. CDR3 sequence: CASLGDIIPYEQYF. In nucleotides, the CDR3 is TGTGCCAGCCTGGGGGACATAATTCCCTACGAGCAGTACTTC.

Relative to its sample, this clone is large (0.1 to 1%). The CDR3 nucleotides are TGTGCCAGTAGTATGGCAGGGGGTTACACCGGGGAGCTGTTTTTT. Protein: CASSMAGGYTGELFF. The chain links TRBV19 to TRBJ2-2, with 7 bases matching TRBD1. V lost 3 bases to trimming and J lost 3 bases; unmatched junction nucleotides: 4. Germline V lookup: CDR1 LNHDA, CDR2 SQIVND (reference sequence). This CDR3 spans 15 amino acids.

The chain uses TRBV27 and TRBJ2-5; no definite D call. CDR1 is MNHEY and CDR2 is SMNVEV in the germline V gene (reference sequence). The ends were cut back, 2 bases at V and 0 bases at J, with 10 bases in the middle. This CDR3 contains 15 residues. CDR3 loop: CASSLHAVDQETQYF. The CDR3, as DNA: TGTGCCAGCAGTTTACACGCGGTGGACCAAGAGACCCAGTACTTC.

This clone is large in the sample. The chain uses TRBV7-9 and TRBJ1-5, with D possibly being TRBD1 (6 bases). V was pared by 1 base and J by 3 bases, with 16 bases between. Germline CDR1 reads SEHNR; CDR2 reads FQNEAQ (reference sequence). This CDR3 is built from 17 residues. In nucleotides, the CDR3 is TGTGCCAGCAGCTTAGGTGTAGCGGACAGATTCAATCAGCCCCAGCATTTT. Translation gives CASSLGVADRFNQPQHF.

CDR3 loop: CASSRKPGHGFNEKLFF. The CDR3 DNA reads TGCGCCAGCAGCCGAAAACCGGGACACGGCTTTAATGAAAAACTGTTTTTT. This rearrangement joins TRBV4-3 to TRBJ1-4, with D possibly being TRBD1 (6 bases). CDR3 size: 17 residues. V was pared by 4 bases and J by 4 bases, with 19 bases between. In germline, CDR1 is LGHNA, CDR2 YSLEER.

The gene calls are TRBV6-5 and TRBJ1-5; D may be TRBD1 (5 bases). V was trimmed by 0 bases and J by 7 bases, leaving 7 bases between them. This CDR3 spans 13 amino acids. CDR1 and CDR2 (germline): MNHEY, SVGAGI. CDR3 DNA: TGTGCCAGCAGTTACTCGAACAGGCAGCCCCAGCATTTT. It yields the protein CASSYSNRQPQHF.

The J gene is TRBJ1-2, the V gene TRBV15; D remains ambiguous. The CDR3 is made up of 15 amino acids. V shed 1 base and J shed 6 bases, with 15 bases lying between them. Germline CDR1 and CDR2: LNHNV and YYDKDF (reference sequence). This CDR3 is CATSRGESPRNGYTF. CDR3 nucleotide sequence: TGTGCCACCAGCAGAGGGGAAAGTCCCAGGAATGGCTACACCTTC.

Only a few counts were recorded for this clone. V usage is TRBV4-2 and J usage is TRBJ1-1; no clear D. CDR3 length: 15 amino acids. CDR1 and CDR2 from the germline V gene are LGHNA and YNFKEQ. Trimming removed 0 bases at V and 0 bases at J, with 8 bases between. CDR3 bases: TGTGCCAGCAGCCAAGATGGGATGTTGAACACTGAAGCTTTCTTT. Amino acids: CASSQDGMLNTEAFF.

The V and J genes are TRBV6-4 and TRBJ2-3; D is undetermined. Germline assignment: CDR1 MRHNA and CDR2 SNTAGT. Trimming took off 0 bases at V and 2 bases at J, with 9 bases between the two ends. The CDR3 is made up of 15 amino acids. The CDR3 loop reads CASSDSTGPTDTQYF. Written as DNA, the CDR3 is TGTGCCAGCAGTGACTCGACCGGACCCACAGATACGCAGTATTTT.

In its sample, this clone ranks as medium-sized. The chain carries TRBV6-5 and TRBJ2-5; D gene ambiguous. Trimming left V 0 bases short and J 5 bases short, with 13 bases between. The CDR3 sequence is 15 residues long. Per the germline V gene, CDR1 is MNHEY and CDR2 is SVGAGI. The CDR3 loop is CASSYSNVDVETQYF. The CDR3 DNA reads as TGTGCCAGCAGTTACTCGAATGTAGATGTGGAGACCCAGTACTTC.

This clone was seen a single time. CDR3 in DNA: TGCGCCAGCAGCCAAGACAGGGTAGTTAACTATGGCTACACCTTC. This gives the protein CASSQDRVVNYGYTF. J is TRBJ1-2 and V is TRBV4-3; a weak D match, TRBD1 (5 bases). The CDR3 spans 15 residues. The germline V gene encodes CDR1 LGHNA and CDR2 YSLEER. Deletions cut 0 bases from V and 1 base from J, with 9 bases between.

V and J are TRBV5-4 and TRBJ2-1; possible D gene TRBD1, 5 bases. Trimming stripped 0 bases from V and 0 bases from J, with 7 bases between. Germline values: CDR1 SGHNT, CDR2 YYREEE (reference sequence). The CDR3 runs to 15 residues. This CDR3 is CASSLDRSSYNEQFF. In DNA form, the CDR3 reads TGTGCCAGCAGCTTGGACAGGAGCTCCTACAATGAGCAGTTCTTC.

The V and J genes are TRBV29-1 and TRBJ1-1, with TRBD1 identical over 7 bases. Germline V gene sequence: CDR1 SQVTM, CDR2 ANQGSEA. The CDR3 totals 12 residues. The V and J ends lost 8 bases and 10 bases, in that order; junction bases with no gene match: 13. The CDR3 reads CSSGEGANVAFF. The CDR3 DNA follows: TGCAGCTCTGGGGAGGGGGCGAATGTAGCTTTCTTT.

The V call is TRBV28, the J call TRBJ2-5; maybe TRBD1 (5 bases). Germline V lookup: CDR1 MDHEN, CDR2 SYDVKM. The CDR3 totals 12 residues. V lost 5 bases, J lost 5 bases, and 9 bases lay in between. For the CDR3, the DNA is TGTGCCAGCAGTAGGGGCGTGGAGACCCAGTACTTC. It yields the protein CASSRGVETQYF.

This chain connects TRBV25-1 to TRBJ2-7, with D perhaps TRBD2 (6 bases). Trimming cost V 5 bases and J 2 bases, with 22 bases left between them. The CDR3 is made up of 17 amino acids. CDR1 and CDR2 (germline): MGHDK, SYGVNS. In nucleotides, the CDR3 is TGTGCCAGCAGTCCCAAGGGAGCGGGCAAAACCACCTACGAGCAGTACTTC. Encoded protein: CASSPKGAGKTTYEQYF.

The chain combines TRBV7-3 with TRBJ2-3, with TRBD2 matching over 7 bases. This CDR3 region has 15 residues. Germline V lookup: CDR1 SGHTA, CDR2 FQGTGA. The ends lost 5 bases at V and 3 bases at J; junction bases unmatched: 8. The CDR3 region has the DNA TGTGCCAGCAGCCCAGACTCGGGGGGTACAGATACGCAGTATTTT. It encodes CASSPDSGGTDTQYF. The full variable domain, with the rest looked up from reference TRBV7-3 and TRBJ2-3, is GAGVSQTPSNKVTEKGKYVELRCDPISGHTALYWYRQSLGQGPEFLIYFQGTGAADDSGLPNDRFFAVRPEGSVSTLKIQRTERGDSAVYLCASSPDSGGTDTQYFGPGTRLTVL.

V is TRBV29-1 and J is TRBJ1-2, with D uncertain. The CDR3 is 11 residues long. V was trimmed by 4 bases and J by 4 bases, leaving 7 bases between them. Looked up from germline, CDR1 is SQVTM and CDR2 is ANQGSEA. The CDR3, as DNA: TGCAGCGTTGCACCTCTCTATGGCTACACCTTC. Protein sequence: CSVAPLYGYTF. The entire variable domain, with the rest obtained from reference TRBV29-1 and TRBJ1-2, is as follows: SAVISQKPSRDICQRGTSLTIQCQVDSQVTMMFWYRQQPGQSLTLIATANQGSEATYESGFVIDKFPISRPNLTFSTLTVSNMSPEDSSIYLCSVAPLYGYTFGSGTRLTVV.

This clone has just one count. Germline and junction disagree at one end, which may indicate a read error. The J gene is TRBJ2-1, the V gene TRBV14, with D possibly being TRBD1 (5 bases). The CDR3 is 16 residues long. Germline V gene data show CDR1 as SGHDN and CDR2 as FVKESK. In DNA form, the CDR3 reads TGTGCCAGCAGGCAAGGGGCAGGTAGCTCCTACAATGAGCAGTTCTTC. This gives the protein CASRQGAGSSYNEQFF.

Remarks on this clone: At one end, the junction sequence differs from germline, possibly due to a read error. The gene calls are TRBV7-7 and TRBJ1-3; D gene unclear. The germline V gene has CDR1 SSHAT and CDR2 FNYEAQ (reference sequence). The CDR3 runs to 13 residues. The CDR3 loop reads CASSSGIDHTIYF. For the CDR3, the DNA is TGTGCTAGCAGCTCGGGCATCGATCACACCATATATTTT.

The V call is TRBV28, the J call TRBJ2-2; the D gene is possibly TRBD2 (5 bases). The CDR3 has 15 amino acids. The germline gives CDR1 MDHEN, CDR2 SYDVKM. V was trimmed by 3 bases and J by 7 bases, leaving 15 bases between them. As DNA, the CDR3 is TGTGCCAGCAGTTTGGGGAGACTTTCGGTCGGGGAGCTGTTTTTT. This gives the protein CASSLGRLSVGELFF.

This clone was detected a few times. J is TRBJ1-5 and V is TRBV7-9, with 9 bases that match TRBD1. Trimming at V came to 1 base and at J to 12 bases, leaving 1 base not matched to a gene. Germline values: CDR1 SEHNR, CDR2 FQNEAQ (reference sequence). The CDR3 is made up of 12 amino acids. CDR3 in DNA: TGTGCCAGCAGCTTAGGGGACAGGGTCCAGCATTTT. Its translation: CASSLGDRVQHF.

The chain uses TRBV7-9 and TRBJ2-1, with D possibly being TRBD2 (5 bases). The germline V gene has CDR1 SEHNR and CDR2 FQNEAQ (reference sequence). This CDR3 comprises 13 residues. Trimming cost V 10 bases and J 0 bases, with 10 bases left between them. CDR3 nucleotides: TGTGCCACCCGTGGAGGCTCCTACAATGAGCAGTTCTTC. Translation: CATRGGSYNEQFF.

A note on this clone: A single base is all that separates this from a far larger clone, so a read error is likely. The V gene is TRBV5-1, the J gene TRBJ2-5, with D perhaps assigned TRBD1 or TRBD2 (5 bases each). The CDR3 is 17 residues long. The V end was cut by 3 bases, the J end by 4 bases, with 22 bases between. From germline, CDR1 is SGHRS and CDR2 YFSETQ. For the CDR3, the DNA is TGCGCCAGCAGCTCCCAATTTGGGGAGCTTGGGGCAGAGACCCAGTACTTC. It yields the protein CASSSQFGELGAETQYF.